This is a list of T cell receptor beta chains from one sample in a study of blood T cells in healthy people across ages. TCRdb called the 5' RACE reads again in MiXCR, with one record for every CDR3 protein. The data show 1,500,000 or so distinct CDR3 sequences, 35% to 45% seen once. Sequencing input: blood. All receptors come from a woman aged 18 to 35 in good health. CDR3s include the opening cysteine and the closing phenylalanine or tryptophan. A D gene is named only where the DNA matches it firmly. Size tells how often a clone was seen (once, few, many) or the class of an expanded clone, and some rows leave it out.

v_call,cdr3_length,clone_size,j_call,d_call,cdr3_nt,cdr3_aa
TRBV3-1,16,once,TRBJ2-1,NA,TGTGCCAGCAGCCTAAGGGTAGCGAGACACTACAATGAGCAGTTCTTC,CASSLRVARHYNEQFF
TRBV12-3/TRBV12-4,15,NA,TRBJ1-1,NA,TGTGCCAGCAGTCAAGGTCTCGTTCCGAACACTGAAGCTTTCTTT,CASSQGLVPNTEAFF
TRBV7-2,16,NA,TRBJ2-1,NA,TGTGCCAGCAGCTTAGGACTAAGTGGGGGTAGGGATGAGCAGTTCTTC,CASSLGLSGGRDEQFF
TRBV7-9,18,NA,TRBJ1-4,NA,TGTGCCAGCAGCATAGGGAGCTACCTTTCGGCAACTAATGAAAAACTGTTTTTT,CASSIGSYLSATNEKLFF
TRBV28,15,NA,TRBJ1-5,NA,TGTGCCAGCAGAAACAGGGTCTATAGCAATCAGCCCCAGCATTTT,CASRNRVYSNQPQHF
TRBV7-2,15,NA,TRBJ2-3,NA,TGTGCCAGCAGCCTCGGCCCCGAGTACACAGATACGCAGTATTTT,CASSLGPEYTDTQYF
TRBV20-1,15,NA,TRBJ2-7,TRBD2,TGCAGTGCTGGCCTAGCGGGATATCTATCCTACGAGCAGTACTTC,CSAGLAGYLSYEQYF
TRBV20-1,15,NA,TRBJ2-1,NA,TGCAGTGCTAGAGATCGGGGACTCCCCCACAATGAGCAGTTCTTC,CSARDRGLPHNEQFF
TRBV29-1,14,few,TRBJ1-2,TRBD1,TGCAGCACGCTAAGGGACAGGGAAGGAGATGGCTACACCTTC,CSTLRDREGDGYTF
TRBV4-3,15,NA,TRBJ1-1,NA,TGCGCCAGCAGCCAGGTACAGGTCCTTAACACTGAAGCTTTCTTT,CASSQVQVLNTEAFF
TRBV13,16,NA,TRBJ2-3,NA,TGTGCCACCCGACTCTCCGGGACCCTCGCCCCAGATACGCAGTATTTT,CATRLSGTLAPDTQYF
TRBV4-1,14,NA,TRBJ2-3,NA,TGCGCCAGCAGCCCGACCTTGGGGGCAGATACGCAGTATTTT,CASSPTLGADTQYF
TRBV7-2,14,NA,TRBJ2-4,NA,TGTGCCAGCAGCCACCTAGGATCGGAAAACATTCAGTACTTC,CASSHLGSENIQYF
TRBV20-1,12,NA,TRBJ2-4,NA,TGCAGTGCTAGAGTAAGGTTGGGGGAGCAGTACTTC,CSARVRLGEQYF
TRBV20-1,20,few,TRBJ2-3,TRBD2,TGCAGTGCTAGAGATGGGCCTAGCGGGGCCCCCATCATTACCACAGATACGCAGTATTTT,CSARDGPSGAPIITTDTQYF
TRBV21-1,14,NA,TRBJ1-5,NA,TGTGCCAGCAGCTCCCGGGAGGAGAATCAGCCCCAGCATTTT,CASSSREENQPQHF
TRBV7-9,15,NA,TRBJ2-2,TRBD1,TGTGCCAGCAGGTTTGGACAGGCGACCACCGGGGAGCTGTTTTTT,CASRFGQATTGELFF
TRBV6-1,14,few,TRBJ1-5,NA,TGTGCCACCCGTTTTGCTGGCAGAGATCAGCCCCAGCATTTT,CATRFAGRDQPQHF
TRBV6-1,13,once,TRBJ2-1,NA,TGTGCCAGCAGTGAAGCGGGGCACAATGAGCAGTTCTTC,CASSEAGHNEQFF
TRBV7-2,19,NA,TRBJ2-3,TRBD2,TGTGCCAGCAGCTTATACGGACTAGCGGGGGGTACTAATTCAGATACGCAGTATTTT,CASSLYGLAGGTNSDTQYF
TRBV10-3,14,NA,TRBJ2-5,TRBD1,TGTGCCATCAGTGGACAGGGCCTTGGGGAGACCCAGTACTTC,CAISGQGLGETQYF
TRBV7-2,15,few,TRBJ2-1,NA,TGTGCCAGCAGCTTAGGACAGGAGGTTTTCAATGAGCAGTTCTTC,CASSLGQEVFNEQFF
TRBV20-1,11,NA,TRBJ2-1,NA,TGCAGTGCTAGTAAAGCCGAACAGCGGTTCTTC,CSASKAEQRFF
TRBV20-1,18,NA,TRBJ2-1,NA,TGCAGTGCTAGAGATCTCGGCAGGGCTCTTAGCTCCTACAATGAGCAGTTCTTC,CSARDLGRALSSYNEQFF